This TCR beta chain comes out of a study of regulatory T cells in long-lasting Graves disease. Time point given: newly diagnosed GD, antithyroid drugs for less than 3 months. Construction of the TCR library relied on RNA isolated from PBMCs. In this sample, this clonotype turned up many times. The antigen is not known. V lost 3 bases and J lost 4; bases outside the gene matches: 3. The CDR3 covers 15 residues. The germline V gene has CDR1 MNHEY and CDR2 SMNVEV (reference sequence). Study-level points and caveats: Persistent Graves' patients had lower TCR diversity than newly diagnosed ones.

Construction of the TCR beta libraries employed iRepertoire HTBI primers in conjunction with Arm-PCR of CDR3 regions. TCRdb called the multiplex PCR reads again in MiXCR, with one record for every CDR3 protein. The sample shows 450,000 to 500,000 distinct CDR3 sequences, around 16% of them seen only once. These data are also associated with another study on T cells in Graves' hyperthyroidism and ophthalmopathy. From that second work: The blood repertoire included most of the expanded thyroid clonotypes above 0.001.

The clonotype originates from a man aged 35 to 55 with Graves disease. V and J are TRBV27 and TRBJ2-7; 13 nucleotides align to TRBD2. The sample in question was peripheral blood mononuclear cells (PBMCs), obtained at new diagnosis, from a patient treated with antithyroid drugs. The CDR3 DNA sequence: TGTGCCAGCAGTTTGTGGACTAGCGGGAGTTACGAGCAGTACTTC. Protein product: CASSLWTSGSYEQYF.